There are many counts of the clone carrying this T cell receptor (beta chain). This CDR3 region has 15 residues. Germline V CDR1 and CDR2: KGHSH, LQKENI. The V end lost 1 base, the J end lost 1 base, and 10 bases lay between the germline ends. Original methodology: The authors estimated nucleated cell counts from reference gene primer amplification. The assay was immunoSEQ multiplex PCR, and TCRdb's table has in-frame clones only and misses some. The DNA gave D and trimming, while V, J and clone size come from that table. The sample holds approximately 150,000 clones, about four fifths seen once. This record comes from a study of blood T cell repertoires in COVID-19. The wider study: Spain, Italy and the United States supplied samples that represented acute and convalescent COVID-19. T cells, B-cell-depleted T cells, or PBMCs provided the cDNA or gDNA that served as material.

The clonotype was recovered from a woman of 80 years or more with acute or convalescent COVID-19. V is TRBV18 and J is TRBJ1-1; D gene unclear. Sequencing was done on a sample of peripheral blood. CDR3 in DNA: TGTGCCAGCTCACCACAAAGCCTAGCGAACACTGAAGCTTTCTTT. Protein sequence: CASSPQSLANTEAFF.